This T cell receptor (beta chain) was sequenced during a study of cytomegalovirus exposure and HLA in healthy donors. The germline V gene encodes CDR1 SGHTA and CDR2 FQGTGA. The CDR3 is 15 amino acids. V gave up 3 bases and J gave up 2 bases; unmatched junction bases: 4. Assay used: immunoSEQ multiplex PCR; TCRdb lists only in-frame clones, some missing. This repertoire shows over 110,000 clones, more than 85% found once; its top ten account for roughly 9.4%. This TCR was recovered from a man younger than 35 in good health and CMV-seropositive. The V gene is TRBV7-3, the J gene TRBJ2-7; 10 bases agree with TRBD2. Sequencing was carried out using PBMCs. As DNA, the CDR3 is TGTGCCAGCAGCTTTGGGCTAGCGGGAGCCTACGAGCAGTACTTC. Amino acids: CASSFGLAGAYEQYF.